These 16 T cell receptor beta chains share one sample of origin, sequenced in a study of T cell repertoires in cytomegalovirus infection. A single record per CDR3 protein comes from TCRdb applying MiXCR to the reads. The repertoire holds hundreds of thousands of distinct CDR3 sequences, with 15% to 20% as singletons. The specimen sequenced was PBMCs. Receptors were obtained from a human donor in good health (CMV status not recorded). Some clones in this sample may be carry-over from other donors' samples.

This clonotype came up a few times. This sequence joins TRBV7-8 and TRBJ2-1; TRBD2 agrees at 9 bases. Germline loops: CDR1 SGHVS, CDR2 FQNEAQ. After removal of 1 base from V and 3 bases from J, the junction contained 4 bases not matched to a gene. The CDR3 runs to 16 residues. For the CDR3, the DNA is TGTGCCAGCAGCTTAGTCGGTAGCGGGGGCTACAATGAGCAGTTCTTC. It translates to CASSLVGSGGYNEQFF.

This clonotype was counted only a few times. The V gene is TRBV20-1, the J gene TRBJ2-5; 8 bases align to TRBD1. The CDR3 runs to 15 residues. Germline lookup yields CDR1 DFQATT and CDR2 SNEGSKA (reference sequence). The V segment lost 0 bases and the J segment 5 bases; nucleotides outside the gene matches: 8. CDR3 in amino acids: CSARDPQGAGETQYF. CDR3 sequence (DNA): TGCAGTGCTAGAGATCCCCAGGGGGCGGGTGAGACCCAGTACTTC.

With respect to this clonotype: Possible read error: a much larger clone is one base away. The chain combines TRBV7-2 with TRBJ1-1; 9 nucleotides match TRBD1. The CDR3 has 13 amino acids. In germline, CDR1 is SGHTA, CDR2 FQGNSA. The chain's CDR3 is CASSLQGAVQAYF. The DNA for the CDR3 is TGTGCCAGCAGCCTACAGGGGGCCGTTCAGGCTTACTTT. Full variable domain (remainder filled in from reference TRBV7-2 and TRBJ1-1): GAGVSQSPSNKVTEKGKDVELRCDPISGHTALYWYRQSLGQGLEFLIYFQGNSAPDKSGLPSDRFSAERTGGSVSTLTIQRTQQEDSAVYLCASSLQGAVQAYFGQGTRLTVV.

This clonotype was seen ten or more times. The V and J genes are TRBV6-6 and TRBJ1-4, with 9 bases lining up with TRBD1. Germline values: CDR1 MNHNY, CDR2 SVGAGI (reference sequence). This CDR3 contains 14 residues. Losses at the gene ends were 5 bases for V and 11 bases for J; bases not matched to a gene: 9. The CDR3 DNA is TGTGCCAGCAGTGTGGGACAGGGAGCAGGGAAACTGTTTTTT. It specifies CASSVGQGAGKLFF.

Worth noting for this clonotype: A much bigger clone sits one base away, suggesting this may be a read error. This chain uses TRBV7-2 with TRBJ1-1; the D is unclear. Germline V gene data show CDR1 as SGHTA and CDR2 as FQGNSA. The CDR3 length is 13 residues. This chain's CDR3 is CASSPRRVAETFF. In nucleotides, the CDR3 is TGTGCCAGCAGCCCTCGGCGGGTCGCTGAAACTTTCTTT.

As to this clonotype: Possible read error: a much larger clone is one base away. This chain joins TRBV7-9 and TRBJ2-5, with D uncertain. CDR1 is SEHNR, CDR2 FQNEAQ, per germline (reference sequence). This CDR3 contains 12 residues. The CDR3 region is CVSSLVAARQYF. Written as DNA, the CDR3 is TGTGTCAGCAGCTTAGTGGCAGCGCGTCAGTACTTC.

This clonotype was seen ten or more times. The chain employs TRBV9 and TRBJ2-3; D not certain. V lost 3 bases and J 2 bases, leaving 4 bases between the germline ends. The CDR3 extends over 12 amino acids. Germline V gives CDR1 SGDLS, CDR2 YYNGEE. The CDR3 reads CASSAYTDTQYF. CDR3 DNA: TGTGCCAGCAGCGCCTACACAGATACGCAGTATTTT.

This clonotype was counted at least ten times. J is TRBJ2-7 and V is TRBV28; 9 bases line up with TRBD1. J was trimmed by 9 bases and V by 11 bases; bases with no gene match: 20. Per germline, CDR1 MDHEN and CDR2 SYDVKM. The CDR3 runs to 15 residues. CDR3 sequence (DNA): TGTGCCGTCTTAGCCTCGGGACAGGGCCTTAAAGGGCAGTACTTC. Translated, it gives CAVLASGQGLKGQYF.

This clonotype showed up many times. The chain employs TRBV7-2 and TRBJ2-5; unclear D gene. V lost 5 bases, J lost 2 bases, and 12 bases lay in between. The CDR3 runs to 14 residues. The V gene's germline CDR1 is SGHTA and CDR2 FQGNSA. CDR3 DNA: TGTGCCAGCAGCATTCGAAGAGAACAAGAGACCCAGTACTTC. This encodes CASSIRREQETQYF.

This clonotype was counted ten times or more. The chain carries TRBV7-2 and TRBJ2-1; 10 bases line up with TRBD2. CDR1 is SGHTA, CDR2 FQGNSA, per germline. The CDR3 consists of 15 residues. V shed 2 bases, J shed 5 bases, and the junction held 3 bases outside the gene matches. The CDR3 loop is CASSLILAGDNEQFF. As DNA, the CDR3 is TGTGCCAGCAGCTTAATCCTAGCGGGGGACAATGAGCAGTTCTTC.

The chain is built from TRBV6-2 or TRBV6-3 and TRBJ1-5; 10 bases are a match to TRBD1. The CDR3 totals 15 residues. Germline CDR1 MNHEY, CDR2 SVGEGT. The V and J ends lost 5 bases and 4 bases, in that order; junction bases with no gene match: 5. The CDR3 nucleotides read TGTGCCAGCAGTCCGGACAGGGGGATAAATCAGCCCCAGCATTTT. It yields the protein CASSPDRGINQPQHF.

This clonotype was counted ten times or more. The chain joins TRBV28 to TRBJ1-2; possible D gene TRBD1, 5 bases. The CDR3 has 12 amino acids. V was clipped by 7 bases and J by 6 bases, with 12 bases between them. Germline V gives CDR1 MDHEN, CDR2 SYDVKM. The CDR3 nucleotides read TGTGCCAGCACCCCTCTGGGGGATGGCTACACCTTC. It yields the protein CASTPLGDGYTF.

This clonotype has ten or more counts. The chain is built from TRBV2 and TRBJ2-7, with TRBD1 matching over 7 bases. Looked up from germline, CDR1 is SNHLY and CDR2 is FYNNEI. This CDR3 has 14 amino acids. The junction had 7 bases not matched to a gene; V was cut back by 7 bases and J by 1 base. The CDR3 loop reads CASIPGGQSYEQYF. The DNA for the CDR3 is TGTGCCAGCATTCCAGGGGGACAGTCCTACGAGCAGTACTTC.

V gene TRBV20-1 combines with J gene TRBJ2-5, with D uncertain. CDR1 DFQATT and CDR2 SNEGSKA come from the germline V gene (reference sequence). Trimming took off 4 bases at V and 2 bases at J, with 14 bases between the two ends. This CDR3 comprises 14 residues. CDR3 sequence: CSATPAATQETQYF. CDR3 DNA: TGCAGTGCTACCCCGGCGGCAACTCAAGAGACCCAGTACTTC.

The V gene is TRBV5-6, the J gene TRBJ2-1; D tentatively fits TRBD1 or TRBD2 (5 bases each). Germline CDR1 is SGHDT and CDR2 is YYEEEE. V lost 4 bases and J lost 1, with 12 bases in between. CDR3 length equals 15 residues. CDR3 residues: CASSQGTDSYNEQFF. The CDR3 nucleotides are TGTGCCAGCAGCCAAGGGACGGATTCCTACAATGAGCAGTTCTTC.

This rearrangement joins TRBV10-3 to TRBJ1-2; D ambiguous. Germline V gene data show CDR1 as ENHRY and CDR2 as SYGVKD. V was clipped by 0 bases and J by 4 bases, with 3 bases between them. The CDR3 totals 12 residues. CDR3 DNA sequence: TGTGCCATCAGTGAGTCCAGCTATGGCTACACCTTC. This encodes CAISESSYGYTF.